This T cell receptor (beta chain) was captured in a study of B cell selection in AIRE deficiency (dated by TCRdb to about 2019). Notes on the research overall: Researchers compared TCRbeta repertoires of sorted blood CD4+ conventional T cells and regulatory T cells in AIRE-deficient patients with those in healthy controls. The TCR-sequenced cohort comprised roughly five AIRE-deficient APECED patients and roughly five healthy control donors. The research as a whole found: Among approximately 3,500 shared Treg TCRbeta sequences, over 30% were shared exclusively among healthy donors and over 7% exclusively among patients, which suggests that Treg selection is less efficient in the absence of AIRE. CDR3s were shorter in shared Treg sequences, reflecting a bias toward rearrangements that have few non-templated nucleotide insertions. Roughly 32% of the Treg TCRbeta sequences shared among healthy donors were detected in patient Tconv cells, suggesting that Treg-biased clones are diverted into the Tconv compartment. Only TCRbeta chains were sequenced; 36.6% of shared healthy-donor Treg sequences also occurred in healthy Tconv, possibly because of differing TCRalpha chains. In terms of TCRBV gene usage, CDR3 length and TCR diversity, Tconv and Treg cells from AIRE-deficient patients looked similar to Tconv and Treg cells from healthy donors.

Conventional CD4 T cells were sorted as cells that were CD4+CD127+. The healthy donors who provided the control samples were not related to the patients. A FACSAria flow cytometer was used to sort the Tconv and Treg cells intended for TCRbeta sequencing. Sorted cells were collected into 5-ml round-bottom polystyrene tubes, and dry cell pellets were frozen at -80°C before sequencing. With respect to this clone: There is no known antigen for this receptor. Per-base quality was not reported, and no clone a single base away is much larger than it.

The immunoSEQ platform was used for TCRbeta chain sequencing. Regarding the original processing steps: When conventional T cell repertoires were pooled, patients gave approximately 1x10^5 distinct in-frame TCRbeta sequences, while healthy donors gave around 1.3x10^5. Treg TCRbeta sequences found in two or more individuals were defined as public, and these public Treg TCRbeta sequences were then searched for in Tconv repertoires. Group differences were tested with Mann-Whitney U tests and Bonferroni-Dunn correction in GraphPad Prism 7.03. TCRdb obtained this table from immuneACCESS and retained in-frame rearrangements with V and J assigned. These tables miss some clones; where compared with another copy, unresolved V genes account for less than half of the shortfall, and the remainder is unexplained. From that table come the V and J calls and clone size; the DNA was used to work out D and trimming. In all, the sample holds 20,000 to 30,000 clones, and approximately 96% of those were seen once. The top ten hold approximately 0.2% of the sample.

Relative to germline, V is 0 bases shorter and J is 5 bases shorter, with 14 bases between their ends. Measured from the cysteine to the phenylalanine, the CDR3 is 17 residues long. Only the CDR3 DNA stays, 51 bases, in frame from base 1. The germline V gene (reference sequence) provides CDR1 PRHDT and CDR2 FYEKMQ. Specimen: CD4+CD127+ conventional T cells sorted from PBMCs. This sequence uses TRBV13 and TRBJ1-6; TRBD1 could be the D gene, as 5 bases match. The sequence came from a human donor in good health. At the DNA level, the sequence is TGTGCCAGCAGCTTAGGCCCAGGGAGGGTCGATAATTCACCCCTCCACTTT. Its amino acids are CASSLGPGRVDNSPLHF.